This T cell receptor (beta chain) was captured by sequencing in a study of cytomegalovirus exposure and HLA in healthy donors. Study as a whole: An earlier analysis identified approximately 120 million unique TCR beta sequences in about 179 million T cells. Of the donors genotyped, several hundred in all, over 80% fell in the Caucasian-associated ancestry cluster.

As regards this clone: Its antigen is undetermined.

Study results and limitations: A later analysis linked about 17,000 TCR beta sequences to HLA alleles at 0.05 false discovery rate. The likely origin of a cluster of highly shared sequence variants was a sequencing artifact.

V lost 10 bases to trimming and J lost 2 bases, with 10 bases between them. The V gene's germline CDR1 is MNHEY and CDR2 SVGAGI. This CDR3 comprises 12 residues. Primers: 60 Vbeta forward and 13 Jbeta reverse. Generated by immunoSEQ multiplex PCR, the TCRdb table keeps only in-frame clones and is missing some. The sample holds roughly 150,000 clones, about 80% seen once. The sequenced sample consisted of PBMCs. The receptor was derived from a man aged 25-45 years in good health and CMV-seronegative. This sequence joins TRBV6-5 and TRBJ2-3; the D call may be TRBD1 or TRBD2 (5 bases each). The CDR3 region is CAIRGDTDTQYF. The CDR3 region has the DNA TGTGCCATCAGAGGGGACACAGATACGCAGTATTTT.